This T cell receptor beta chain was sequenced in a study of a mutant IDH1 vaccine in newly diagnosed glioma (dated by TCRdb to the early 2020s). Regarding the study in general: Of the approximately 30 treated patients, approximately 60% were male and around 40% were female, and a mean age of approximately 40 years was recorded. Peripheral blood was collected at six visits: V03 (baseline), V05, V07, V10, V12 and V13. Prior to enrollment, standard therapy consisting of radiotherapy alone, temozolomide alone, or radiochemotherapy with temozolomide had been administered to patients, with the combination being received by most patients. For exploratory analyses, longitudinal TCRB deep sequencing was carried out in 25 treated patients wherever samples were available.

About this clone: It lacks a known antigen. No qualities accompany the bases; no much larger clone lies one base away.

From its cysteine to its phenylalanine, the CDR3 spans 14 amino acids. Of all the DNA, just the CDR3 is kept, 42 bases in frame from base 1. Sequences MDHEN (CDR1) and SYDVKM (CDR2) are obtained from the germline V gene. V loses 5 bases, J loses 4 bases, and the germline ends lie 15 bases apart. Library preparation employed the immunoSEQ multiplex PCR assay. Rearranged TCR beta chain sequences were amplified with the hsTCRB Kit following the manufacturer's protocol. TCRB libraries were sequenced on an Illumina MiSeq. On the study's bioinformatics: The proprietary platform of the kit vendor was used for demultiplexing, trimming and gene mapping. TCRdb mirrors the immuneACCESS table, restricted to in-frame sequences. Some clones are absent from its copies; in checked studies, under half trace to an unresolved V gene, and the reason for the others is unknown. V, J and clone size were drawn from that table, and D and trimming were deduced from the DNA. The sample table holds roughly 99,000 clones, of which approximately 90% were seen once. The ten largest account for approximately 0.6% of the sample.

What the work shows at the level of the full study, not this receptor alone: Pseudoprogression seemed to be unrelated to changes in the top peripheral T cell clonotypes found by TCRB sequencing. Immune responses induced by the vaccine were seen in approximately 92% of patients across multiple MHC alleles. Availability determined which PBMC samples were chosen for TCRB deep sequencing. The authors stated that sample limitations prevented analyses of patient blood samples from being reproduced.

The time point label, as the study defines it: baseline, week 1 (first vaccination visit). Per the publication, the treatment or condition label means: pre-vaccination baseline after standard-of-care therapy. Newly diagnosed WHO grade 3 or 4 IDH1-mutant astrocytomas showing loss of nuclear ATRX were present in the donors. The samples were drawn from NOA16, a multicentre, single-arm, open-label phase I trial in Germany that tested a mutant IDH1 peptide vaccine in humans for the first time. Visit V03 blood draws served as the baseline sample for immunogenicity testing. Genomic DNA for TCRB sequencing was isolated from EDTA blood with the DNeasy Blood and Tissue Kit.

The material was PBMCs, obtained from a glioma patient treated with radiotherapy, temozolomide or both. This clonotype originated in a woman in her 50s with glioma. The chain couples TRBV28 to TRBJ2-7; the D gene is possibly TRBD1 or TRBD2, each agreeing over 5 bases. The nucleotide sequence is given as TGTGCCAGCAGTGGACAACATCGGGGTTACGAGCAGTACTTC. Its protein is CASSGQHRGYEQYF. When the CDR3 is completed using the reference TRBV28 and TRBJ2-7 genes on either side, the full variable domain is DVKVTQSSRYLVKRTGEKVFLECVQDMDHENMFWYRQDPGLGLRLIYFSYDVKMKEKGDIPEGYSVSREKKERFSLILESASTNQTSMYLCASSGQHRGYEQYFGPGTRLTVT.